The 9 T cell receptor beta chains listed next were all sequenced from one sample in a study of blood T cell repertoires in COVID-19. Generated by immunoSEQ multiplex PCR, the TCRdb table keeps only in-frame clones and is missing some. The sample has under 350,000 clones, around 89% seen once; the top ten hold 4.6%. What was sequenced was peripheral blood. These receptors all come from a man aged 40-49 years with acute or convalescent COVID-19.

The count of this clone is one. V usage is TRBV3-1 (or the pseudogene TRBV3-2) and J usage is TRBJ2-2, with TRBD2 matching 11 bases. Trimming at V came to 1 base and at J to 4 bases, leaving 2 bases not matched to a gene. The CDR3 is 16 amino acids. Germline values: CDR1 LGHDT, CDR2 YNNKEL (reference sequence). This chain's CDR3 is CASSQGSGGGTGELFF. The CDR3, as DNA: TGTGCCAGCAGCCAAGGTAGCGGGGGGGGCACCGGGGAGCTGTTTTTT.

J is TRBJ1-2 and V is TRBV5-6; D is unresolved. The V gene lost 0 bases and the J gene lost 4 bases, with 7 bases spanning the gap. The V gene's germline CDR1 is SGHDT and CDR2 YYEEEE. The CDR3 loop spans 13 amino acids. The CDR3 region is CASSLARSYGYTF. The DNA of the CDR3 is TGTGCCAGCAGCTTGGCCCGCAGCTATGGCTACACCTTC.

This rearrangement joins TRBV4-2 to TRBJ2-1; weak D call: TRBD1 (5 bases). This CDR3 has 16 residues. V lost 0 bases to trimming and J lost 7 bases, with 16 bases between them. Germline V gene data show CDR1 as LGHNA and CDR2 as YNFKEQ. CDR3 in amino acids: CASSQDLAREGNEQFF. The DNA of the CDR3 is TGTGCCAGCAGCCAAGATCTTGCCAGGGAAGGAAATGAGCAGTTCTTC.

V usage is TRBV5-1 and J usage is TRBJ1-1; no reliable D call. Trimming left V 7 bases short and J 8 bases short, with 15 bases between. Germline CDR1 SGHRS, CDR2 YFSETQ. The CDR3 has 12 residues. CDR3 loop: CASRADQMEAFF. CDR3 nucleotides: TGCGCCAGCCGAGCGGACCAGATGGAAGCTTTCTTT.

Here the CDR3 reads CASSQSRFYNEQFF. The CDR3 bases are TGTGCCAGCAGCCAGAGCAGGTTCTACAATGAGCAGTTCTTC. The V gene is TRBV14, the J gene TRBJ2-1; D call uncertain. Per germline, CDR1 SGHDN and CDR2 FVKESK. The length of the CDR3 is 14 residues. With 3 bases removed from V and 3 bases from J, the gap between germline ends came to 9 bases.

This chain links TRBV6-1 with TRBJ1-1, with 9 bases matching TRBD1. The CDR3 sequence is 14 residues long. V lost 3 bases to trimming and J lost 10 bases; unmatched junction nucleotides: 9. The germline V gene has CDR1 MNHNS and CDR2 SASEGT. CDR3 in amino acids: CASSEGTGLFRAFF. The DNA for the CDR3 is TGTGCCAGCAGTGAGGGGACAGGGCTTTTCAGAGCTTTCTTT.

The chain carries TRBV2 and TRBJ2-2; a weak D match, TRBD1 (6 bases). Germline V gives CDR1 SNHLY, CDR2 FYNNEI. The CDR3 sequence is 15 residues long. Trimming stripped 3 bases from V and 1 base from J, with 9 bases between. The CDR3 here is CASSERGGNTGELFF. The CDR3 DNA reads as TGTGCCAGCAGTGAGCGAGGGGGGAACACCGGGGAGCTGTTTTTT.

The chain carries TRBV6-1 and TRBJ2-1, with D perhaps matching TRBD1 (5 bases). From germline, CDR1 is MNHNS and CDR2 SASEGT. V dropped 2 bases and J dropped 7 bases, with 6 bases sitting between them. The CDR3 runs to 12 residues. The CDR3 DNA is TGTGCCAGCAGTGAACAGGGAAATGAGCAGTTCTTC. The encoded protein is CASSEQGNEQFF.

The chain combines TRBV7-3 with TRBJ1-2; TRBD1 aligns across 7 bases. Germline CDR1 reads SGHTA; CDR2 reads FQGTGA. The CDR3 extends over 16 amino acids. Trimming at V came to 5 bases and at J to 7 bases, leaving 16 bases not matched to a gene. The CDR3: CASSPGGGQGGFGYTF. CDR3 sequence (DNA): TGTGCCAGCAGCCCCGGGGGGGGCCAGGGGGGCTTTGGCTACACCTTC.